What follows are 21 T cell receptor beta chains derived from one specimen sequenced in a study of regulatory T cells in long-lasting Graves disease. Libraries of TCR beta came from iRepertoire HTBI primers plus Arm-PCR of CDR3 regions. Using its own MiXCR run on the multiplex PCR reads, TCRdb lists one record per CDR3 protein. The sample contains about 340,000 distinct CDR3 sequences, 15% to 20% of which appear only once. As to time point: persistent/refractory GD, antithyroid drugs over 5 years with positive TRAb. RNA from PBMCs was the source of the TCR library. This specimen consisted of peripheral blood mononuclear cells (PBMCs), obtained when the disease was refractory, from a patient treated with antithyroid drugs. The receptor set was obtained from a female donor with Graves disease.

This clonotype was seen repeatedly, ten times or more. The DNA for the CDR3 is TGTGCCAGCAGCTCGGACAGGAACACTGAAGCTTTCTTT. It encodes CASSSDRNTEAFF. The rearrangement joins TRBV7-3 to TRBJ1-1, with a weak D call TRBD1 (6 bases). CDR3 length: 13 residues. Germline CDR1 SGHTA, CDR2 FQGTGA. The V gene lost 4 bases and the J gene lost 1 base, with 7 bases spanning the gap.

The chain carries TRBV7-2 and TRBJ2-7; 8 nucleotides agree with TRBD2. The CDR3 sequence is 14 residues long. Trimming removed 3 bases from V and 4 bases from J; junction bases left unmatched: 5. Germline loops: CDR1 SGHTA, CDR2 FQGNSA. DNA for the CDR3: TGTGCCAGCAGCTTGAGGAGCGGGAGTTACGAGCAGTACTTC. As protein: CASSLRSGSYEQYF.

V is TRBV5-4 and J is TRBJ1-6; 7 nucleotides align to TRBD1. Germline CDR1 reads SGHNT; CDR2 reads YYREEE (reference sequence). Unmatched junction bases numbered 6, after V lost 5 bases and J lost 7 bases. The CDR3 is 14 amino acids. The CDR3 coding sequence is TGTGCCAGCAGGGCCGGGACAGAGAATTCACCCCTCCACTTT. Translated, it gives CASRAGTENSPLHF. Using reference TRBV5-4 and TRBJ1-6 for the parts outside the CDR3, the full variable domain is ETGVTQSPTHLIKTRGQQVTLRCSSQSGHNTVSWYQQALGQGPQFIFQYYREEENGRGNFPPRFSGLQFPNYSSELNVNALELDDSALYLCASRAGTENSPLHFGNGTRLTVT.

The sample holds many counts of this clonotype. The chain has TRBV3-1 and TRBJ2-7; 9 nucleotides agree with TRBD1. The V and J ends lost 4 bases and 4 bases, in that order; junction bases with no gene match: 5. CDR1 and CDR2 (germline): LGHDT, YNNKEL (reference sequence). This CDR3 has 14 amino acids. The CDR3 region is CASSPLTGGYEQYF. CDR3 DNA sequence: TGTGCCAGCAGCCCACTGACAGGGGGTTACGAGCAGTACTTC.

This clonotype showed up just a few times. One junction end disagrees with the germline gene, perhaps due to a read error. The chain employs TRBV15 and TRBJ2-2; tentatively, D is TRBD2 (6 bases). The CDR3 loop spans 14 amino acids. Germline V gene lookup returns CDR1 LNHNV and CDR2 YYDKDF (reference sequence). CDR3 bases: TGTGCCACCAGCAGAGAAAGTCCGGCCGGGGGGCTGTTTTTT. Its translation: CATSRESPAGGLFF.

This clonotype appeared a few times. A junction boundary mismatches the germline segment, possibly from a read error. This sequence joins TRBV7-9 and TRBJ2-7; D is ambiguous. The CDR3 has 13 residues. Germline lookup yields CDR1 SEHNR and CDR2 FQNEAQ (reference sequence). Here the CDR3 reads CASSLGGSYGQYF. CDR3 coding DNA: TGTGCCAGCAGCTTAGGAGGTTCCTACGGGCAGTACTTC.

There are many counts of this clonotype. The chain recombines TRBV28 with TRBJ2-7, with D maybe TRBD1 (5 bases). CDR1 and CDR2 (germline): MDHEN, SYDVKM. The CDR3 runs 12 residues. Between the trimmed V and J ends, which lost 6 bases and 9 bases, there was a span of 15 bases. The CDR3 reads CASSRQNQGQYF. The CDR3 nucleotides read TGTGCCAGCAGCAGACAGAATCAGGGGCAGTACTTC. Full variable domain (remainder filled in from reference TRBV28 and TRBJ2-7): DVKVTQSSRYLVKRTGEKVFLECVQDMDHENMFWYRQDPGLGLRLIYFSYDVKMKEKGDIPEGYSVSREKKERFSLILESASTNQTSMYLCASSRQNQGQYFGPGTRLTVT.

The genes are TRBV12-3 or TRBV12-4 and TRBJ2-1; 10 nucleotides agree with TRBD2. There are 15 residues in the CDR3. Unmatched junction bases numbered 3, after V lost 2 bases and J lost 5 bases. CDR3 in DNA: TGTGCCAGCAGTTTACGGACTAGCGGCCACAATGAGCAGTTCTTC. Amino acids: CASSLRTSGHNEQFF.

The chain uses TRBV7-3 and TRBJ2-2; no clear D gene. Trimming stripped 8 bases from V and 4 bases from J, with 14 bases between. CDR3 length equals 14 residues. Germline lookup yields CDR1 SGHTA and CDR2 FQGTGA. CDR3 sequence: CASRPSLTTGELFF. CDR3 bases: TGTGCCAGCCGACCCAGCCTAACCACCGGGGAGCTGTTTTTT.

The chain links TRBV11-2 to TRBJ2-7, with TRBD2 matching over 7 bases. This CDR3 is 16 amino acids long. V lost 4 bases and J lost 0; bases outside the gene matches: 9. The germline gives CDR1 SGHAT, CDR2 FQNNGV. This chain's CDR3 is CASSSSLAGPSYEQYF. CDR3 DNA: TGTGCCAGCAGCTCCTCCTTAGCGGGTCCCTCCTACGAGCAGTACTTC.

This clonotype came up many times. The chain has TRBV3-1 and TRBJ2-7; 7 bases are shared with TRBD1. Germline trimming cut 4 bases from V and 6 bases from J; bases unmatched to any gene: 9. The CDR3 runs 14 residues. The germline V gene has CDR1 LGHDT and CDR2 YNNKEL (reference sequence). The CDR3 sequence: CASSLRQGSAEQYF. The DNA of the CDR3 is TGTGCCAGCAGCCTCCGACAGGGAAGTGCCGAGCAGTACTTC.

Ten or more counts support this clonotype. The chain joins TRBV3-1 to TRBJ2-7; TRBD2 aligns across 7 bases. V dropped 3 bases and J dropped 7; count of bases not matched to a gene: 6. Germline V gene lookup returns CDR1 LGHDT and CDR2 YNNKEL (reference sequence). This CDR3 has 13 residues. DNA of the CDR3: TGTGCCAGCAGCCACAGGGAGGGGAGAGAGCAGTACTTC. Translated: CASSHREGREQYF.

DNA of the CDR3: TGCGCCAGCAGCGGAGGACAGGGGTATAATTCACCCCTCCACTTT. Translation: CASSGGQGYNSPLHF. The chain recombines TRBV5-1 with TRBJ1-6, with 9 positions matching TRBD1. With V trimmed by 4 bases and J by 4 bases, 3 bases remained unmatched. Germline V gene data show CDR1 as SGHRS and CDR2 as YFSETQ. The CDR3 loop spans 15 amino acids.

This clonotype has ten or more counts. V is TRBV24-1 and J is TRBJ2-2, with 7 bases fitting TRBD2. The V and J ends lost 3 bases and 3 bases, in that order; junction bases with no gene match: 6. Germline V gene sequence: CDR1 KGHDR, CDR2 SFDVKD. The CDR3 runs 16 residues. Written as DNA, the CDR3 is TGTGCCACCAGTGATCGTGGCGGGAGCGACACCGGGGAGCTGTTTTTT. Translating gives CATSDRGGSDTGELFF.

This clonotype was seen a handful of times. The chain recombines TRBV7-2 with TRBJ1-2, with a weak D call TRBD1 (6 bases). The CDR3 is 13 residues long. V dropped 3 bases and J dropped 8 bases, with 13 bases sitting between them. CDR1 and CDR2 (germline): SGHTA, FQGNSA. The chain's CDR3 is CASSFGGGRGYTF. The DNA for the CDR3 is TGTGCCAGCAGCTTTGGAGGGGGGCGGGGCTACACCTTC.

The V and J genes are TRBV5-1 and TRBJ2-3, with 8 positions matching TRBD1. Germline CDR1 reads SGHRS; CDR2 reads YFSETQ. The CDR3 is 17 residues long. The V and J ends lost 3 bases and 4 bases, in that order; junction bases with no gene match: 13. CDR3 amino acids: CASSSARTDRAPDTQYF. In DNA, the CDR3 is TGCGCCAGCAGCTCCGCAAGGACGGACAGGGCCCCAGATACGCAGTATTTT.

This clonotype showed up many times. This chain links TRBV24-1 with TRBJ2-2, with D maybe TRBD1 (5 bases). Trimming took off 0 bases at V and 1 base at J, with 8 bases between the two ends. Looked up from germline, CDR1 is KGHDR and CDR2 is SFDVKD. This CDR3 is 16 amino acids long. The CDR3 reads CATSDLRQGNTGELFF. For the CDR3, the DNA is TGTGCCACCAGTGATTTGAGGCAGGGGAACACCGGGGAGCTGTTTTTT.

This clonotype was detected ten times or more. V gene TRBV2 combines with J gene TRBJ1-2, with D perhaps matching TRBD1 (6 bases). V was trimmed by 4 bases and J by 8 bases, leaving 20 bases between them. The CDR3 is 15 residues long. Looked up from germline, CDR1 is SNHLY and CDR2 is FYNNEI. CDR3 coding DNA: TGTGCCAGCAGTGGGGCCGGGGGCCCCCCGTGGGGCTACACCTTC. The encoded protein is CASSGAGGPPWGYTF.

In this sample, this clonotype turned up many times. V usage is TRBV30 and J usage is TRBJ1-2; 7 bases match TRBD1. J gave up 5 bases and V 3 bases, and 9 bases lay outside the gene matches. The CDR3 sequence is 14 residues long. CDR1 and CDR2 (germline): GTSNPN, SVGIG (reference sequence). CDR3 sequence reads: CAWSGQGGFYGYTF. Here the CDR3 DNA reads TGTGCCTGGAGCGGGCAGGGGGGATTTTATGGCTACACCTTC.

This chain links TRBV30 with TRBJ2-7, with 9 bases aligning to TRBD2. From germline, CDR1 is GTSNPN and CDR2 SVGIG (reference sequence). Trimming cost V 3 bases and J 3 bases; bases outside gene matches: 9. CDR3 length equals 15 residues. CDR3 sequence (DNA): TGTGCCTGGAGCGGCCTAGCGGGACGGTTCTACGAGCAGTACTTC. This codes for CAWSGLAGRFYEQYF.

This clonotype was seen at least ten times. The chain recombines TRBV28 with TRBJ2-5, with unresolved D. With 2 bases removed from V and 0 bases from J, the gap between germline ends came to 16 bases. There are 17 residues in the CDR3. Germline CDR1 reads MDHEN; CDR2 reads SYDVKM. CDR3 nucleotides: TGTGCCAGCAGTTTAAGGAGAGCGTTTGGAAACCAAGAGACCCAGTACTTC. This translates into CASSLRRAFGNQETQYF.